This TCR beta chain was found in a study of regulatory T cells in long-lasting Graves disease. Time point: newly diagnosed GD, antithyroid drugs for less than 3 months. Researchers made the TCR library from RNA that was extracted from PBMCs. Sequencing libraries for TCR beta were prepared with iRepertoire HTBI primers and Arm-PCR of CDR3 regions. Via MiXCR, TCRdb re-called the multiplex PCR reads, giving one row per CDR3 protein. The data contain about 460,000 distinct CDR3 sequences, 12% to 15% of them singletons. This clonotype has a count of ten or more. The CDR3 runs 16 residues. V lost 3 bases and J 5 bases, leaving 16 bases between the germline ends. Germline V gives CDR1 MRHNA, CDR2 SNTAGT. These data are also associated with another study on T cells in Graves' hyperthyroidism and ophthalmopathy.

The source material was peripheral blood mononuclear cells (PBMCs), sampled at new diagnosis, from a patient treated with antithyroid drugs. V gene TRBV6-4 combines with J gene TRBJ2-2, with a weak D call TRBD1 (6 bases). The source is a woman aged 45-60 years with Graves disease. Here the CDR3 reads CASSDGVGAGTGELFF. The CDR3 DNA is TGTGCCAGCAGTGATGGAGTGGGGGCCGGGACCGGGGAGCTGTTTTTT.